The clone carrying this T cell receptor (beta chain) turned up a few times. Since no conserved phenylalanine or tryptophan closes the CDR3, a read error is the likely cause. The library came from three nested PCR rounds adapted from ARM-PCR protocols. MiXCR, run by TCRdb on the multiplex PCR reads, gives a single entry per CDR3 protein. Of under 95,000 distinct CDR3 sequences in the sample, approximately 57% are singletons; the top ten hold around 14%. This record belongs to a study of tumor and adjacent non-tumor tissue in lung cancer. Looking at the study overall: Patients were aged roughly 30 to 76, approximately ten men and about 5 women, stage I to III. Samples averaged about 4.3 million productive TCRbeta reads each.

V lost 4 bases to trimming and J lost 3 bases; unmatched junction nucleotides: 10. The CDR3 runs 17 residues. This sample's RNA came from whole unsorted tissue. The V and J genes are TRBV12-3 or TRBV12-4 and TRBJ2-2, with 8 bases that match TRBD2. Sequenced sample: lung tumor tissue. The source is an older man with non-small cell lung cancer. The DNA of the CDR3 is TGTGCCAGCAGTTCTAAAAGGACTAGCACATACACCGGGGAGCTGTTTTCT. Protein product: CASSSKRTSTYTGELFS.